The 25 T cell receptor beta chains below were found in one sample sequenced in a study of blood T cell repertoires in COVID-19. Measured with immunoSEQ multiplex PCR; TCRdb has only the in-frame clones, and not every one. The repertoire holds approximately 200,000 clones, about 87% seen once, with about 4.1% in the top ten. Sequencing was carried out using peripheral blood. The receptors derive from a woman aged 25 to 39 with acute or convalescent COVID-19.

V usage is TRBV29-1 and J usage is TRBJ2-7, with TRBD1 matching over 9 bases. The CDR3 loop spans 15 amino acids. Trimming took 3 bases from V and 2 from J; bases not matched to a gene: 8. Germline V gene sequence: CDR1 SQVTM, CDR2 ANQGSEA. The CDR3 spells CSVDSGQGSTYEQYF. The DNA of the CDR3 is TGCAGCGTTGATAGTGGACAGGGGTCCACCTACGAGCAGTACTTC.

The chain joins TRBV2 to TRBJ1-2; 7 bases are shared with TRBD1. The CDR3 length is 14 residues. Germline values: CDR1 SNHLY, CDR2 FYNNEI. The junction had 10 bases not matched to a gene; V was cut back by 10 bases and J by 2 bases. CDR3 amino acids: CATKTGNRNYGYTF. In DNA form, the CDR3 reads TGTGCCACCAAGACAGGGAATAGGAACTATGGCTACACCTTC.

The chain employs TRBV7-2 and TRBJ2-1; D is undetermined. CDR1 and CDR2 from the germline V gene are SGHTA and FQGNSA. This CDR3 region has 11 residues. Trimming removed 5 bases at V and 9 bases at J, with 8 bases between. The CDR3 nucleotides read TGTGCCAGCAGCCCTAACAGTGAGCAGTTCTTC. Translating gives CASSPNSEQFF.

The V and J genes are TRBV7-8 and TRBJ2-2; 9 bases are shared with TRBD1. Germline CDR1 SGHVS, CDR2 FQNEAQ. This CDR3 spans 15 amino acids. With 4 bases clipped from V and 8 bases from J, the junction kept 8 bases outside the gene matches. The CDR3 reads CASSSAGTGIGELFF. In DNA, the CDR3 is TGTGCCAGCAGCTCAGCCGGGACAGGGATAGGGGAGCTGTTTTTT.

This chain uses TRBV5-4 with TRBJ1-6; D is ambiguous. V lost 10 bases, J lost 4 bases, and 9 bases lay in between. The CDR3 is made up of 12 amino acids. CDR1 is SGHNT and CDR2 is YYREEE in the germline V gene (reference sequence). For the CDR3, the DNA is TGTGCCGCCGGGTCTTATAATTCACCCCTCCACTTT. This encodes CAAGSYNSPLHF.

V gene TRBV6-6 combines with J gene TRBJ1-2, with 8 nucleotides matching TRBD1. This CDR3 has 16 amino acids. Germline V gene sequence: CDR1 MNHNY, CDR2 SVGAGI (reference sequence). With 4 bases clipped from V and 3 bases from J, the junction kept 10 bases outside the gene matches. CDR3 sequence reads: CASSSSDRDAYYGYTF. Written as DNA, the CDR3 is TGTGCCAGCAGTTCCTCGGACAGGGACGCATACTATGGCTACACCTTC.

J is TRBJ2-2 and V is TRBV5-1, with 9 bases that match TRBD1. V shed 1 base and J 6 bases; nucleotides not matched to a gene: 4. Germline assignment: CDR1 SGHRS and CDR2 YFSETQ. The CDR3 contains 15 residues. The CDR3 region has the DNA TGCGCCAGCAGCTTGAGGGACAGGGAGGCCGGGGAGCTGTTTTTT. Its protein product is CASSLRDREAGELFF.

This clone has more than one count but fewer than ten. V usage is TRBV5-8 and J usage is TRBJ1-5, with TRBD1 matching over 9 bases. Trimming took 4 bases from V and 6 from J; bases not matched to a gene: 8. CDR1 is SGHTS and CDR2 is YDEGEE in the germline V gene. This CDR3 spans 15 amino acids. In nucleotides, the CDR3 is TGTGCCAGCAGCGTCGGACAGGGGAGATTTCAGCCCCAGCATTTT. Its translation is CASSVGQGRFQPQHF.

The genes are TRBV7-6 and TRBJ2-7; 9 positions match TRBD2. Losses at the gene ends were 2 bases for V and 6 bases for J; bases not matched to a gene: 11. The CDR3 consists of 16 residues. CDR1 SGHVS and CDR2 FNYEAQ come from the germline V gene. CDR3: CASSLRASGKVFEQYF. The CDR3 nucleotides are TGTGCCAGCAGCTTACGTGCTAGCGGGAAAGTGTTCGAGCAGTACTTC. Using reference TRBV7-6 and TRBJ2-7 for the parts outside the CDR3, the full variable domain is GAGVSQSPRYKVTKRGQDVALRCDPISGHVSLYWYRQALGQGPEFLTYFNYEAQQDKSGLPNDRFSAERPEGSISTLTIQRTEQRDSAMYRCASSLRASGKVFEQYFGPGTRLTVT.

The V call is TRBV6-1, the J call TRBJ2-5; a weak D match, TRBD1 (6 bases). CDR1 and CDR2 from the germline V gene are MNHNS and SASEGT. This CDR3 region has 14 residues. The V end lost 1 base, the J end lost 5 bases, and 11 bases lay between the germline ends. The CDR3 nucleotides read TGTGCCAGCAGTGAAGACAGGGTCAGTGAGACCCAGTACTTC. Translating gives CASSEDRVSETQYF.

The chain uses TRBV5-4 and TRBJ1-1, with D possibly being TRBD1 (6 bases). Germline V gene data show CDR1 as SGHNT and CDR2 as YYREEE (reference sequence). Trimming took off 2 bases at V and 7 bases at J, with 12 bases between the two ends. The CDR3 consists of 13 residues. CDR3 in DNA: TGTGCCAGCAGCTTAGAAACAGGGCTTGAAGCTTTCTTT. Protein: CASSLETGLEAFF.

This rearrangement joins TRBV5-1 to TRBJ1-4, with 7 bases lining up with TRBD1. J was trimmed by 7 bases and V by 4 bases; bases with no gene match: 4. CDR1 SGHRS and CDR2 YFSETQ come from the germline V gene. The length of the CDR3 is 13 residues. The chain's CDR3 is CASSKGAGEKLFF. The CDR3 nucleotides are TGCGCCAGCAGCAAGGGGGCGGGTGAAAAACTGTTTTTT.

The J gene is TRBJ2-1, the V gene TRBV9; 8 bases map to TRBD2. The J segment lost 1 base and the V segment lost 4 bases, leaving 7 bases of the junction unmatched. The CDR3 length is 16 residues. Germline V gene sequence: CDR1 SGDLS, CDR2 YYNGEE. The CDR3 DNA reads TGTGCCAGCAGCACCTTCAGCGGGGGTTCCTACAATGAGCAGTTCTTC. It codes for CASSTFSGGSYNEQFF.

In nucleotides, the CDR3 is TGTGCCAGCACCCTCGACCCTCGGGGTGAGCAGTTCTTC. Protein product: CASTLDPRGEQFF. The chain uses TRBV6-5 and TRBJ2-1, with D possibly TRBD2 on 5 matching bases. CDR3 size: 13 residues. CDR1 and CDR2 (germline): MNHEY, SVGAGI. Trimming removed 7 bases from V and 9 bases from J, with 16 bases in between.

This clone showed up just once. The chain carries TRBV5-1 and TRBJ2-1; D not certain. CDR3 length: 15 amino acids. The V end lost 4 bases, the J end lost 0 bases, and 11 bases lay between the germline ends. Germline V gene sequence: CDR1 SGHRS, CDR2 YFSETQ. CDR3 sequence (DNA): TGCGCCAGCAGCCCCTTACCTAGCTCCTACAATGAGCAGTTCTTC. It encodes CASSPLPSSYNEQFF.

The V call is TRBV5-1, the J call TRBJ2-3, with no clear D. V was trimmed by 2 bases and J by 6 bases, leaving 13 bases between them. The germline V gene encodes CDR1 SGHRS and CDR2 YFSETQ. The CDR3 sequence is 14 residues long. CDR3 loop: CASSLNSRADTQYF. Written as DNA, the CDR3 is TGCGCCAGCAGCTTAAACTCTAGAGCGGATACGCAGTATTTT.

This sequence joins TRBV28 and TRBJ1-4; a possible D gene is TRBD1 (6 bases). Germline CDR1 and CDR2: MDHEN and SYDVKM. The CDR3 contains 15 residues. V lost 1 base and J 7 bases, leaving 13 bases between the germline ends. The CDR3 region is CASSLSAGVVEKLFF. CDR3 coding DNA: TGTGCCAGCAGTTTATCGGCAGGGGTAGTTGAAAAACTGTTTTTT.

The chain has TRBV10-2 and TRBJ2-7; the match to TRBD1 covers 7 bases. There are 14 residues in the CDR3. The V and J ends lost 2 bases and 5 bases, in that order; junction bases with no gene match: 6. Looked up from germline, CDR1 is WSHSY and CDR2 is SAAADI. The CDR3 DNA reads TGCGCCAGCAGTGAGACGACAGGGATCAACGAGCAGTACTTC. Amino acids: CASSETTGINEQYF.

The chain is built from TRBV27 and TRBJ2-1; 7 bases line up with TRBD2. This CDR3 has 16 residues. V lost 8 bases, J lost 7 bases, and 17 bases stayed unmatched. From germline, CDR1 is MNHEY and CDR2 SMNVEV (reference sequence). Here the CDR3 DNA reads TGTGCCAGCGGCGGTAGGGCGGGAGTTATTGTTAATGAGCAGTTCTTC. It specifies CASGGRAGVIVNEQFF.

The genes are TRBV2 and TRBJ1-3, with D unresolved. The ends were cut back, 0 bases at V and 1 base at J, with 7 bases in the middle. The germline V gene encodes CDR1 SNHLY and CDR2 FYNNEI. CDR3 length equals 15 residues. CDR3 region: CASSEARGSGNTIYF. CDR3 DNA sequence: TGTGCCAGCAGTGAAGCGCGAGGTTCTGGAAACACCATATATTTT.

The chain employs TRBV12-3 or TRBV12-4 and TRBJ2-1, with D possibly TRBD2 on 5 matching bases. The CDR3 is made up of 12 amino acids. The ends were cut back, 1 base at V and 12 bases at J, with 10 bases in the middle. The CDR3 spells CASSLGVEGQFF. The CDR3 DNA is TGTGCCAGCAGTTTAGGGGTAGAGGGGCAGTTCTTC.

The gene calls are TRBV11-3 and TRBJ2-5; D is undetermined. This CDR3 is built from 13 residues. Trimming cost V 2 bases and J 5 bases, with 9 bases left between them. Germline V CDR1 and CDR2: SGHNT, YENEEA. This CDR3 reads CASSLTRSETQYF. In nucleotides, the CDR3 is TGTGCCAGCAGCTTAACCAGGTCGGAGACCCAGTACTTC.

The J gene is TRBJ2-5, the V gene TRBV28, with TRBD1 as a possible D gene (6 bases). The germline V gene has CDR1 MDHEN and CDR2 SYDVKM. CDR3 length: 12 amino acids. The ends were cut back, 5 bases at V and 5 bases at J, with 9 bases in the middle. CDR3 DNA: TGTGCCAGCAGTAAGGACAGCGAGACCCAGTACTTC. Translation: CASSKDSETQYF.

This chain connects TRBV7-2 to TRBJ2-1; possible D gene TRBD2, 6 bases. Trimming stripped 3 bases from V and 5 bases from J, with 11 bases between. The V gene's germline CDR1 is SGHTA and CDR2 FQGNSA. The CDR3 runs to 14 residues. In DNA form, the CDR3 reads TGTGCCAGCAGCTTTTGGGGACTCAACAATGAGCAGTTCTTC. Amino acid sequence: CASSFWGLNNEQFF.

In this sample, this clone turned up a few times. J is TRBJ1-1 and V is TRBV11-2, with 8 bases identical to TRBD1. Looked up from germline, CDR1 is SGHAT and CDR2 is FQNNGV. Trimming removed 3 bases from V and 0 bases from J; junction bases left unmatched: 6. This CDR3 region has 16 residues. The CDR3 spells CASSFGTGYMNTEAFF. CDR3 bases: TGTGCCAGCAGCTTCGGGACAGGTTATATGAACACTGAAGCTTTCTTT.